This T cell receptor (beta chain) was captured by sequencing in a study of PD-1 blockade in mismatch repair-deficient tumors. Study information: Patients had approximately 12 mismatch repair-deficient cancer types, all previously treated and progressing.

Remarks on this clone: Its specificity is unknown.

TCRdb's table, derived via immunoSEQ multiplex PCR, lists solely in-frame clones and lacks some. The data contain tens of thousands of clones, approximately 80% of them singletons. PCR or immunohistochemistry showed mismatch repair deficiency in every enrolled patient. Three pembrolizumab responders had their TCRs sequenced. Study-wide points: Tumor-resident clones, often undetectable pretreatment in blood, expanded then contracted after pembrolizumab.

Trimming cost V 3 bases and J 4 bases; bases outside gene matches: 2. Per the germline V gene, CDR1 is SGDLS and CDR2 is YYNGEE. CDR3 size: 13 residues. This sequence joins TRBV9 and TRBJ2-7, with TRBD1 matching over 9 bases. The TCR comes from an adult with mismatch repair-deficient cancer. Material: peripheral blood, obtained 4 weeks after starting pembrolizumab. The CDR3 spells CASSGGQGYEQYF. The CDR3 DNA reads as TGTGCCAGCAGCGGGGGACAGGGTTACGAGCAGTACTTC.